This record concerns one T cell receptor (beta chain) sequence. What it binds is not known. The sample holds other DNA sequences that translate to the same CDR3. This entry comes from a study of cytomegalovirus exposure and HLA in healthy donors. The germline gives CDR1 MNHEY, CDR2 SMNVEV (reference sequence). Trimming left V 3 bases short and J 5 bases short, with 3 bases between. The CDR3 length is 11 residues. Study outcomes and limitations: A likely sequencing artifact accounted for one observed cluster of highly shared sequence variants. Later analysis showed most CMV-associated TCR beta chains appearing HLA-restricted. In an earlier analysis, about 90% or about 30%: the productive usage of most TCR beta V segments. For presence/absence analyses, sequencing depth was assumed to be roughly uniform across donors.

Amplification used 60 Vbeta primers and 13 Jbeta primers. Clones were sequenced by immunoSEQ multiplex PCR, and TCRdb holds only the in-frame ones, with some missing. The sample consists of about 170,000 clones, less than 85% of them appearing once. The rearrangement joins TRBV27 to TRBJ2-3; D is ambiguous. This receptor was taken from a man between 18 and 35 years old in good health and CMV-seronegative. Sequencing was done on a sample of PBMCs. The CDR3, as DNA: TGTGCCAGCAGTTTTCGAGATACGCAGTATTTT. This translates into CASSFRDTQYF.